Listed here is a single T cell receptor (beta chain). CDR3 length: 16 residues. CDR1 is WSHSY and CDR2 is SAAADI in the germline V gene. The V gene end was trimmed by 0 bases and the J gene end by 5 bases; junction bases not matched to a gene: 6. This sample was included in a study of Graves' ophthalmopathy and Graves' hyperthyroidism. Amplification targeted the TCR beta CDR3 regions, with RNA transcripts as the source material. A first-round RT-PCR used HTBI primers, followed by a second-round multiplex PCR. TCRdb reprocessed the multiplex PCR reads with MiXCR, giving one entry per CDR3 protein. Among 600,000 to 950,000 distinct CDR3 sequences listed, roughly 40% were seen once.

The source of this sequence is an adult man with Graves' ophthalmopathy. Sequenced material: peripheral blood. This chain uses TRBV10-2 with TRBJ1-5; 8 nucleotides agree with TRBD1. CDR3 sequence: CASSESRGQEDQPQHF. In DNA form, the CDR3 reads TGCGCCAGCAGTGAGTCGAGGGGACAGGAGGATCAGCCCCAGCATTTT.